The present T cell receptor (beta chain) was sequenced within a study of T cells expressing NK-cell markers. Looking at the study overall: The study drew TCR beta repertoires from sorted CD3+CD56+NKG2C+, CD3+CD56+NKG2C- and CD3+CD56-NKG2C+ T cells. Whole-study findings and limits: More than five of the donors carried dominant NKG2C+ clonotypes that took up about 1.0-7.0% of their CD8+ T cells. The study found these clonotypes also leading the CD3+CD56-NKG2C+ fraction in a few donors.

As to this clonotype: The target antigen is unknown.

TCRdb re-analyzed the 5' RACE reads; it lists each CDR3 protein once, without DNA. This sample's clone table lists approximately 550,000 distinct CDR3 sequences. CDR1 MNHEY and CDR2 SMNVEV come from the germline V gene (reference sequence). This CDR3 has 14 residues. Sequenced: blood T cells: a sorted CD56 or NKG2C T cell subset, CD4+ or CD8+ T cells, or bulk PBMC T cells (not recorded which). The chain links TRBV27 to TRBJ2-3; TCRdb names TRBD1, which stays unverified in the absence of DNA. The clonotype originates from a man between 18 and 29 years old in good health. This CDR3 reads CASSFFGRGDTQYF.